This TCR beta chain was retrieved from a study of CD8+ T cells in alopecia areata listed by TCRdb under 2018. Background for the entire study: Skin from C3H/HeJ donors aged about 6-12 months with spontaneous alopecia was grafted onto female C3H/HeJ recipients aged roughly 6-11 weeks. To study T cell clonal expansion in alopecia areata, the researchers applied high-throughput TCRbeta sequencing to both the C3H/HeJ mouse model and human patients. Scalp tissue and sorted CD4+ and CD8+ peripheral blood T cells from patchy and totalis/universalis alopecia areata patients and from healthy controls were covered by human TCRbeta sequencing. Scalp clonality was compared across normal scalp (n=4), patchy alopecia areata scalp (n=8), and alopecia totalis/universalis scalp (n=8). The RNA source kit depended on sample type: the PAXgene miRNA kit for fixed scalp, the miRNeasy kit for PBMCs, and the RNeasy kit for mouse skin. TCRbeta CDR3 regions were amplified by immunoSEQ multiplex PCR using 35 Vbeta forward and 13 Jbeta reverse primers.

CDR1 SNHLY and CDR2 FYNGKV are derived from the germline V gene (reference sequence). Reading from cysteine to phenylalanine, the CDR3 counts 15 amino acids. The 33 bases shown cover part of the CDR3, and their frame starts at base 1. Turning to this clone: Its antigen target is currently unknown. Its ends do not fully match the called genes, so a read error is possible. The gene names and germline sequences used here belong to the mouse. Read coverage stops 4 residues before the CDR3 terminus; the germline J gene supplies the remainder. Other DNA sequences within the sample encode an identical CDR3.

Overall study results and their limits: Compared with mice, TCR sequences shared between patients were less clear, possibly partly because of HLA diversity across the patient population. Higher clonality and more expanded CD8+ clones were observed in lesional scalp than in normal scalp, particularly in alopecia totalis/universalis, a finding suggestive of antigenic drive. Scalp TCR repertoire analysis is complicated because resident alphabeta T cells in normal human skin are also sequenced, whereas mouse skin is dominated by gammadelta T cells.

What this sample's time point label stands for: mouse skin 3 weeks after grafting. Mouse graft recipients had skin biopsies taken at grafting and 3 and 6 weeks after grafting to track clonal expansion. The receptor library was made with the immunoSEQ multiplex PCR assay. RNA was extracted from all samples and reverse transcribed into cDNA, which served as template for TCR sequencing. SuperScript III was used for first-strand cDNA synthesis, primed with a 2:1 mix of oligo-dT and random hexamers. A synthetic immune receptor repertoire was used to measure amplification bias, and any remaining bias was corrected computationally. Sequencing of the libraries was done on Illumina HiSeq using 60 bp reads that spanned the CDR3 and were read from J toward V. Per the source publication's procedure: Raw reads were preprocessed to remove errors, and CDR3 was defined according to IMGT conventions as the region from the conserved cysteine to phenylalanine. Clonality was calculated as 1 minus Shannon entropy normalized by log2 of the number of productive unique TCRs. Whether each scalp clone was CD4 or CD8 was inferred by checking scalp TCRbeta sequences against the CD4 and CD8 repertoires from sorted blood. The table was pulled from immuneACCESS by TCRdb, which kept in-frame rearrangements only. Such tables lose some clones; where checked, under half of the loss comes from unresolved V genes, and the rest has no known cause. V, J and clone size were drawn from that table, and D and trimming were deduced from the DNA. There are about 2,100 clones in this sample, and none of them is a singleton. The top ten clonotypes cover roughly 10% of the sample.

The rearrangement joined TRBV3 to TRBJ2-5; TRBD1 aligns with 9 central bases. The sequence derives from a C3H/HeJ mouse with alopecia areata. Mice of this strain bear MHC haplotype H2-k. Sample: skin, taken at week 3. This receptor has the CDR3 CASSFGTGREDTQYF. Partial CDR3 DNA: TGCGCCAGCAGCTTCGGGACAGGGAGGGAAGAC.